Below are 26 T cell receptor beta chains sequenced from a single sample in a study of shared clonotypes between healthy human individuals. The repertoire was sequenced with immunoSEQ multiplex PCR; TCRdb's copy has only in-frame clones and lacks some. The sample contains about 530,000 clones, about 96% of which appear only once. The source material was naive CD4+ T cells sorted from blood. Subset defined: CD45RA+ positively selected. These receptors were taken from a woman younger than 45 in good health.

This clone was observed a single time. The CDR3 reads CASSQTSGRADTQYF. The CDR3 DNA is TGTGCCAGCAGCCAAACTAGCGGGAGGGCGGATACGCAGTATTTT. V and J are TRBV5-5 and TRBJ2-3, with TRBD2 matching over 13 bases. Germline V CDR1 and CDR2: SGHKS, YYEKEE (reference sequence). CDR3 length: 15 amino acids. V shed 4 bases, J shed 6 bases, and the junction held 5 bases outside the gene matches.

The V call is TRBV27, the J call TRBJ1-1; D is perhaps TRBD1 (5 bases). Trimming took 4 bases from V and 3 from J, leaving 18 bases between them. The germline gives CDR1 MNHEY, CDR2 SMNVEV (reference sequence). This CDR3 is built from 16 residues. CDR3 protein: CASSSGTFGLYTEAFF. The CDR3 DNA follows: TGTGCCAGCAGTTCCGGGACGTTCGGACTCTACACTGAAGCTTTCTTT.

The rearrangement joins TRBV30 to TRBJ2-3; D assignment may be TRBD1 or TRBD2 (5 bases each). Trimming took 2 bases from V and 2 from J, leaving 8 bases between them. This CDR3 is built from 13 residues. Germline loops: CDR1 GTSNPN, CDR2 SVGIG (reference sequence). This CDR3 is CAWSTGTTDTQYF. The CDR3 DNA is TGTGCCTGGAGTACGGGGACCACAGATACGCAGTATTTT.

This chain's CDR3 is CASSLGLATYNEQFF. The CDR3 DNA reads as TGTGCCAGCAGTTTGGGACTAGCGACTTACAATGAGCAGTTCTTC. J is TRBJ2-1 and V is TRBV28; 10 nucleotides agree with TRBD2. This CDR3 is 15 amino acids long. Trimming cost V 3 bases and J 4 bases; bases outside gene matches: 3. The germline CDR1 and CDR2 sequences are MDHEN and SYDVKM.

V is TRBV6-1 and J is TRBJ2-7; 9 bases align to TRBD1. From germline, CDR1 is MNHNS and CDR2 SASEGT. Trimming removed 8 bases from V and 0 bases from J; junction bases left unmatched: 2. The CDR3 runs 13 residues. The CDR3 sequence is CASGQGYSYEQYF. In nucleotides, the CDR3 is TGTGCCAGCGGACAGGGGTACTCCTACGAGCAGTACTTC.

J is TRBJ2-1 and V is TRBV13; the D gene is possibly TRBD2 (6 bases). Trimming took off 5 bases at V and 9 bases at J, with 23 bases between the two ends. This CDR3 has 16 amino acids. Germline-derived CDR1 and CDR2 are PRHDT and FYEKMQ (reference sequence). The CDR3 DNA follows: TGTGCCAGCAGCCCCCCGGGGCCCTTCGGCGGGGCTGAGCAGTTCTTC. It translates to CASSPPGPFGGAEQFF. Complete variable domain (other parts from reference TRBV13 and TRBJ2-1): AAGVIQSPRHLIKEKRETATLKCYPIPRHDTVYWYQQGPGQDPQFLISFYEKMQSDKGSIPDRFSAQQFSDYHSELNMSSLELGDSALYFCASSPPGPFGGAEQFFGPGTRLTVL.

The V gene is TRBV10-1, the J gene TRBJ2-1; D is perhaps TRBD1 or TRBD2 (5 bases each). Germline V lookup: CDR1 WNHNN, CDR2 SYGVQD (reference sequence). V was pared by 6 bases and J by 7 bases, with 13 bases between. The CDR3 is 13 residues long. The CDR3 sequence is CASRDVGTNEQFF. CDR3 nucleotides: TGCGCCAGCAGAGACGTGGGGACGAATGAGCAGTTCTTC.

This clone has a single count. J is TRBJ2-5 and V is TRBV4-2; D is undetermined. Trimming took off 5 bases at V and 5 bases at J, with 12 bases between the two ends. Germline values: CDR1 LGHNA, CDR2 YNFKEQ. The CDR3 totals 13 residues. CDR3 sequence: CASSLVLGETQYF. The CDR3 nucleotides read TGTGCCAGCAGCTTGGTCTTGGGGGAGACCCAGTACTTC.

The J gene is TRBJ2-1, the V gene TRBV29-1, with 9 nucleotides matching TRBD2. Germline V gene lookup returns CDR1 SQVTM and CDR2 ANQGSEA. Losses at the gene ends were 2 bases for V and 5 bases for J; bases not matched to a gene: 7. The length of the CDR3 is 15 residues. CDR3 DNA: TGCAGCGTTGAAATCGGACTAGCGTACCACAATGAGCAGTTCTTC. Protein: CSVEIGLAYHNEQFF.

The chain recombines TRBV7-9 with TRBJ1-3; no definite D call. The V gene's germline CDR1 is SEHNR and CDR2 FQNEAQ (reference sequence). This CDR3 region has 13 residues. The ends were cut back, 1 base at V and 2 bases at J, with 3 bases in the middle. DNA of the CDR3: TGTGCCAGCAGCTTAGAGCCTGGAAACACCATATATTTT. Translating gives CASSLEPGNTIYF.

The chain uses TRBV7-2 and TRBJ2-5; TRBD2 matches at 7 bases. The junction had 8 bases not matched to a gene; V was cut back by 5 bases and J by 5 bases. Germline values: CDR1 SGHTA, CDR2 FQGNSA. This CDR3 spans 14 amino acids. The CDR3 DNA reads TGTGCCAGCAGCCGGGGCGGGAGTAGGGAGACCCAGTACTTC. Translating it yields CASSRGGSRETQYF.

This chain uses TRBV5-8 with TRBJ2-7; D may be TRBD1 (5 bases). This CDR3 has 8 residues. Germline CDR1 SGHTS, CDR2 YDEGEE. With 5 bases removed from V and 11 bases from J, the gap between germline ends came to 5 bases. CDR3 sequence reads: CASRQEYF. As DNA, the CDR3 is TGTGCCAGCAGACAGGAGTACTTC.

CDR3: CASSEIRKETQYF. The CDR3 DNA sequence: TGTGCCAGCAGTGAAATAAGGAAAGAGACCCAGTACTTC. This chain connects TRBV6-1 to TRBJ2-5; D gene ambiguous. This CDR3 is 13 amino acids long. The ends were cut back, 2 bases at V and 3 bases at J, with 7 bases in the middle. Germline V gives CDR1 MNHNS, CDR2 SASEGT.

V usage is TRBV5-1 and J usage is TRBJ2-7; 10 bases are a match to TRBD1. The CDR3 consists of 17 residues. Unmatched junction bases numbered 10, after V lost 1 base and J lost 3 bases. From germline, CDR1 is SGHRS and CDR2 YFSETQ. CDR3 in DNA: TGCGCCAGCAGCTTGTTCCCCTTGGACAGGGGGTACTACGAGCAGTACTTC. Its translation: CASSLFPLDRGYYEQYF.

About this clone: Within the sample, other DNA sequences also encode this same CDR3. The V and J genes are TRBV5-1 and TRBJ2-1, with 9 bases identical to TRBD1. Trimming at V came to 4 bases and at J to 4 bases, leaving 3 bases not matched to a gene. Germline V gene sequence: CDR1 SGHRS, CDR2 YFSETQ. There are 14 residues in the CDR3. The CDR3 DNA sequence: TGCGCCAGCAGCGTCGGACAGGGGTACAATGAGCAGTTCTTC. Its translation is CASSVGQGYNEQFF.

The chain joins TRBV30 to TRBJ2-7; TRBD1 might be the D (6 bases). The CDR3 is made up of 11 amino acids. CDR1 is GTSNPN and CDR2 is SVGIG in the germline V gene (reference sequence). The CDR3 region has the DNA TGTGCTAGTGGACAGTCCTACGAGCAGTACTTC. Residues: CASGQSYEQYF.

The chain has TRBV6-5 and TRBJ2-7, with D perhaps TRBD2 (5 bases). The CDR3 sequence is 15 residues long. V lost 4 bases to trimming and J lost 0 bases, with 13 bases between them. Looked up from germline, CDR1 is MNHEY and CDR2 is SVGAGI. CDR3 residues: CASSLERGSSYEQYF. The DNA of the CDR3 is TGTGCCAGCAGTTTAGAACGGGGTAGCTCCTACGAGCAGTACTTC.

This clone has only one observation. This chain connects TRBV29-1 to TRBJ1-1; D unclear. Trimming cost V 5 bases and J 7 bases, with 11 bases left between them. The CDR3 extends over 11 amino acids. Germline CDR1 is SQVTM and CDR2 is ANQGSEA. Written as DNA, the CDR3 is TGCAGCGTTTCAGGCGTGTATGAAGCTTTCTTT. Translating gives CSVSGVYEAFF.

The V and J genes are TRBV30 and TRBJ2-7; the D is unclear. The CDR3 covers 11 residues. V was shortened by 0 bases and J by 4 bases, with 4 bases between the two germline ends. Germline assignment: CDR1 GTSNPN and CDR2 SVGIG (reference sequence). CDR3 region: CAWSVRYEQYF. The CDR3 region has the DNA TGTGCCTGGAGTGTACGATACGAGCAGTACTTC.

The CDR3 region has the DNA TGTGCCAGCAGTTCATCCAGCGGGGAAAAAAACATTCAGTACTTC. It translates to CASSSSSGEKNIQYF. This rearrangement joins TRBV28 to TRBJ2-4, with TRBD2 matching 7 bases. After removal of 4 bases from V and 4 bases from J, the junction contained 7 bases not matched to a gene. CDR3 length: 15 amino acids. CDR1 and CDR2 from the germline V gene are MDHEN and SYDVKM.

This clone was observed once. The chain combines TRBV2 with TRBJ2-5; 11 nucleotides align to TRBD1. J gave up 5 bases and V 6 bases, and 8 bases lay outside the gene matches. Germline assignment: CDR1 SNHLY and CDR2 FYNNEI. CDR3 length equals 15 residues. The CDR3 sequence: CASRPRTGGAETQYF. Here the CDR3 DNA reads TGTGCCAGCAGACCCAGGACAGGGGGCGCGGAGACCCAGTACTTC.

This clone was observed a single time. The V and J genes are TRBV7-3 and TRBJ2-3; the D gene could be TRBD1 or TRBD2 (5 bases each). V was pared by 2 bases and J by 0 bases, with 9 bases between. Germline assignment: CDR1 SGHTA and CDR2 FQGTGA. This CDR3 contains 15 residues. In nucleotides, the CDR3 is TGTGCCAGCAGCTTACGAGGGGCGAGCACAGATACGCAGTATTTT. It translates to CASSLRGASTDTQYF. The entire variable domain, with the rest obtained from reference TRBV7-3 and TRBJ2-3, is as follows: GAGVSQTPSNKVTEKGKYVELRCDPISGHTALYWYRQSLGQGPEFLIYFQGTGAADDSGLPNDRFFAVRPEGSVSTLKIQRTERGDSAVYLCASSLRGASTDTQYFGPGTRLTVL.

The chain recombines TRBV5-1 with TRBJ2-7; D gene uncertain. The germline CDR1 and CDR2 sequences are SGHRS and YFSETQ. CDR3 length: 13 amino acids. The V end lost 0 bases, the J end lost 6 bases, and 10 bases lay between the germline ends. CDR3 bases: TGCGCCAGCAGCTTGGGACCGACGGGCGAGCAGTACTTC. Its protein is CASSLGPTGEQYF.

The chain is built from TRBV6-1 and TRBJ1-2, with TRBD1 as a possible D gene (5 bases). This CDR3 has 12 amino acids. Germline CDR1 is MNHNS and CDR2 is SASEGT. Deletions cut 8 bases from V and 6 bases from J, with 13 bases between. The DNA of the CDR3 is TGTGCCAGCGTGACAGAGATTAATGGCTACACCTTC. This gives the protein CASVTEINGYTF.

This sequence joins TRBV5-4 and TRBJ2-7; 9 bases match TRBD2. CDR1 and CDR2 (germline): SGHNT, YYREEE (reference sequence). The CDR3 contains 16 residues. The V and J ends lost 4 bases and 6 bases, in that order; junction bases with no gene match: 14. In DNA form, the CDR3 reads TGTGCCAGCAGCCTTTCGATAGCGGGAGACGGTACCGAGCAGTACTTC. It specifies CASSLSIAGDGTEQYF.

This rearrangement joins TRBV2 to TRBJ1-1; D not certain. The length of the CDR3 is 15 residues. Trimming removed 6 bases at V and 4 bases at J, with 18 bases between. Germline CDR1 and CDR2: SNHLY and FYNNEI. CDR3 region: CASSPQLSAVTEAFF. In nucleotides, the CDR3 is TGTGCCAGCAGCCCCCAGCTGTCGGCTGTCACTGAAGCTTTCTTT.